This passage covers 22 T cell receptor beta chains from one sample sequenced in a study of cytomegalovirus exposure and HLA in healthy donors. Clones were read by immunoSEQ multiplex PCR, and TCRdb kept only the in-frame ones, dropping some. The sample carries hundreds of thousands of clones, over 65% recorded once. The sample was PBMCs. The receptors originated from a woman under 30 in good health and CMV-seronegative.

The rearrangement links TRBV7-8 to TRBJ2-7; possibly TRBD1 or TRBD2 for D (5 bases each). V lost 5 bases to trimming and J lost 0 bases, with 14 bases between them. The CDR3 is made up of 15 amino acids. Germline V gives CDR1 SGHVS, CDR2 FQNEAQ. The CDR3 here is CASSDRDGTSYEQYF. The CDR3 DNA reads as TGTGCCAGCAGCGACCGGGACGGAACCTCCTACGAGCAGTACTTC.

The V call is TRBV25-1, the J call TRBJ2-6; 12 nucleotides match TRBD1. Germline CDR1 reads MGHDK; CDR2 reads SYGVNS. The junction had 8 bases not matched to a gene; V was cut back by 5 bases and J by 3 bases. The CDR3 is 18 residues long. The DNA for the CDR3 is TGTGCCAGCAGTCCCTGGGACAGGGGGCGAGATGGGGCCAACGTCCTGACTTTC. Its translation is CASSPWDRGRDGANVLTF.

J is TRBJ1-5 and V is TRBV6-1; D is undetermined. CDR3 size: 12 residues. CDR1 and CDR2 from the germline V gene are MNHNS and SASEGT. V was clipped by 9 bases and J by 4 bases, with 10 bases between them. In nucleotides, the CDR3 is TGTGCCAGTCAAAACGGTAATCAGCCCCAGCATTTT. Its protein product is CASQNGNQPQHF.

This clone was detected a few times. The chain joins TRBV6-5 to TRBJ1-2; D might be TRBD1 (6 bases). The CDR3 has 15 amino acids. The V end was cut by 5 bases, the J end by 3 bases, with 16 bases between. In germline, CDR1 is MNHEY, CDR2 SVGAGI. The CDR3 reads CASSKYGGRDYGYTF. Here the CDR3 DNA reads TGTGCCAGCAGTAAATACGGGGGGCGAGACTATGGCTACACCTTC.

The rearrangement links TRBV5-1 to TRBJ2-7; D tentatively fits TRBD1 or TRBD2 (5 bases each). The CDR3 length is 13 residues. CDR1 SGHRS and CDR2 YFSETQ come from the germline V gene. V lost 5 bases, J lost 4 bases, and 13 bases lay in between. CDR3 sequence reads: CASSEGIGYEQYF. The CDR3 coding sequence is TGCGCCAGCAGTGAGGGGATTGGGTACGAGCAGTACTTC. Supplemented by reference TRBV5-1 and TRBJ2-7, the full variable domain reads KAGVTQTPRYLIKTRGQQVTLSCSPISGHRSVSWYQQTPGQGLQFLFEYFSETQRNKGNFPGRFSGRQFSNSRSEMNVSTLELGDSALYLCASSEGIGYEQYFGPGTRLTVT.

Details on this clone: The same CDR3 also results from other DNA sequences found in this sample. The chain employs TRBV29-1 and TRBJ1-1; D gene uncertain. The CDR3 runs to 12 residues. The V gene's germline CDR1 is SQVTM and CDR2 ANQGSEA. Between the trimmed V and J ends, which lost 0 bases and 11 bases, there was a span of 13 bases. CDR3 sequence: CSVEDQPNAAFF. The CDR3 coding sequence is TGCAGCGTTGAAGATCAGCCGAATGCTGCTTTCTTT.

This rearrangement joins TRBV19 to TRBJ2-7; D is unresolved. The V end lost 5 bases, the J end lost 2 bases, and 16 bases lay between the germline ends. CDR3 length: 15 amino acids. Germline CDR1 reads LNHDA; CDR2 reads SQIVND (reference sequence). The CDR3 here is CASSLLDVPPYEQYF. CDR3 bases: TGTGCCAGTAGTCTTTTGGACGTTCCCCCCTACGAGCAGTACTTC.

The J gene is TRBJ2-1, the V gene TRBV7-9; D remains unclear. The CDR3 loop spans 11 amino acids. Germline CDR1 is SEHNR and CDR2 is FQNEAQ (reference sequence). V was pared by 4 bases and J by 7 bases, with 5 bases between. The CDR3 DNA sequence: TGTGCCAGCAGCTGGGCAAATGAGCAGTTCTTC. It yields the protein CASSWANEQFF.

This clone was recorded only once. The V gene is TRBV28, the J gene TRBJ1-1; tentatively, D is TRBD1 (5 bases). The V gene lost 4 bases and the J gene lost 10 bases, with 16 bases spanning the gap. The CDR3 spans 13 residues. Germline values: CDR1 MDHEN, CDR2 SYDVKM. CDR3 loop: CASSSYPRDGAFF. The DNA for the CDR3 is TGTGCCAGCAGTTCCTATCCGAGGGACGGAGCTTTCTTT.

The V gene is TRBV5-1, the J gene TRBJ1-1; D is uncertain. CDR1 is SGHRS and CDR2 is YFSETQ in the germline V gene. There are 13 residues in the CDR3. V was clipped by 3 bases and J by 1 base, with 7 bases between them. The CDR3 DNA follows: TGCGCCAGCAGCTACAGTGGGAACACTGAAGCTTTCTTT. This codes for CASSYSGNTEAFF.

The chain carries TRBV18 and TRBJ1-1; D might be TRBD1 (5 bases). V lost 0 bases to trimming and J lost 7 bases, with 9 bases between them. In germline, CDR1 is KGHSH, CDR2 LQKENI. The CDR3 loop spans 13 amino acids. The CDR3 DNA reads TGTGCCAGCTCACCACCGGGCAGGGTTGAAGCTTTCTTT. This encodes CASSPPGRVEAFF.

V and J are TRBV5-6 and TRBJ1-3; a weak D match, TRBD1 (5 bases). The V gene's germline CDR1 is SGHDT and CDR2 YYEEEE. The V end was cut by 3 bases, the J end by 2 bases, with 9 bases between. The CDR3 covers 14 residues. In nucleotides, the CDR3 is TGTGCCAGCAGCTCAGGGTTAACTGGAAACACCATATATTTT. Amino acids: CASSSGLTGNTIYF.

The chain is built from TRBV4-1 and TRBJ1-1; the D is unclear. Trimming cost V 3 bases and J 7 bases, with 12 bases left between them. The germline CDR1 and CDR2 sequences are MGHRA and YSYEKL. This CDR3 spans 13 amino acids. The CDR3 is CASSQTSRIEAFF. The CDR3 DNA reads as TGCGCCAGCAGCCAGACATCTCGTATTGAAGCTTTCTTT.

This clone was detected only once. The CDR3 loop is CAIRPTGNYGYTF. In DNA, the CDR3 is TGTGCCATCAGGCCGACAGGGAACTATGGCTACACCTTC. The chain employs TRBV10-3 and TRBJ1-2; 7 bases are shared with TRBD1. V gave up 6 bases and J gave up 2 bases; unmatched junction bases: 3. The CDR3 is made up of 13 amino acids. The V gene's germline CDR1 is ENHRY and CDR2 SYGVKD.

This clone was detected a few times. The gene calls are TRBV27 and TRBJ1-2; tentatively, D is TRBD1 (5 bases). V gave up 6 bases and J gave up 4 bases, with 18 bases separating them. Germline-derived CDR1 and CDR2 are MNHEY and SMNVEV (reference sequence). The CDR3 sequence is 15 residues long. The CDR3, as DNA: TGTGCCAGCAGCCCAGGCCTGGGGGTTGGCTATGGCTACACCTTC. This codes for CASSPGLGVGYGYTF.

The chain has TRBV10-1 and TRBJ2-3; D gene ambiguous. Germline CDR1 reads WNHNN; CDR2 reads SYGVQD (reference sequence). The CDR3 sequence is 13 residues long. The V end was cut by 2 bases, the J end by 4 bases, with 7 bases between. For the CDR3, the DNA is TGCGCCAGCAGTGAGGGTGGGTCAGATACGCAGTATTTT. Its translation: CASSEGGSDTQYF.

V is TRBV19 and J is TRBJ2-1; D might be TRBD2 (5 bases). Trimming removed 2 bases at V and 7 bases at J, with 12 bases between. The CDR3 is 14 residues long. Germline V gives CDR1 LNHDA, CDR2 SQIVND (reference sequence). The CDR3 DNA reads TGTGCCAGTAGTATAATTGGAGGCAGTAATGAGCAGTTCTTC. Encoded protein: CASSIIGGSNEQFF.

On this clone: At the DNA level, this CDR3 is encoded by other sequences in the same sample as well. CDR3 bases: TGTGCCAGCAGCTTAGGGTATGGCGGGGAGCTGTTTTTT. Translation: CASSLGYGGELFF. The chain combines TRBV7-8 with TRBJ2-2; no reliable D call. From germline, CDR1 is SGHVS and CDR2 FQNEAQ. The CDR3 runs to 13 residues. Between the trimmed V and J ends, which lost 1 base and 7 bases, there was a span of 7 bases.

This chain joins TRBV4-1 and TRBJ1-5, with 8 bases fitting TRBD1. The ends lost 3 bases at V and 6 bases at J; junction bases unmatched: 7. Looked up from germline, CDR1 is MGHRA and CDR2 is YSYEKL. This CDR3 spans 15 amino acids. The CDR3 spells CASSHTTGAGQPQHF. The DNA of the CDR3 is TGCGCCAGCAGCCACACGACAGGGGCAGGTCAGCCCCAGCATTTT.

This rearrangement joins TRBV7-9 to TRBJ1-5; 8 positions match TRBD1. The junction had 3 bases not matched to a gene; V was cut back by 1 base and J by 7 bases. Per the germline V gene, CDR1 is SEHNR and CDR2 is FQNEAQ (reference sequence). This CDR3 region has 14 residues. This chain's CDR3 is CASSLGGQGQPQHF. CDR3 DNA sequence: TGTGCCAGCAGCTTAGGAGGACAGGGACAGCCCCAGCATTTT.

The J gene is TRBJ1-3, the V gene TRBV14; no firm D call. With 1 base removed from V and 0 bases from J, the gap between germline ends came to 7 bases. The CDR3 has 15 amino acids. CDR1 SGHDN and CDR2 FVKESK come from the germline V gene. The CDR3 sequence is CASSQGRVSGNTIYF. CDR3 in DNA: TGTGCCAGCAGCCAAGGGAGAGTCTCTGGAAACACCATATATTTT.

The genes are TRBV5-1 and TRBJ2-5, with 9 positions matching TRBD2. V was pared by 7 bases and J by 1 base, with 5 bases of the junction left unmatched. The CDR3 contains 14 residues. CDR1 SGHRS and CDR2 YFSETQ come from the germline V gene. CDR3: CASRAGGTQETQYF. CDR3 sequence (DNA): TGCGCCAGCCGAGCGGGGGGAACCCAAGAGACCCAGTACTTC.